This T cell receptor (beta chain) was captured in a study of T cells in Graves' hyperthyroidism and ophthalmopathy. This clonotype was found a few times. An absence of ophthalmopathy progression within 18 months meant stable Graves' hyperthyroidism. V lost 4 bases to trimming and J lost 0 bases, with 12 bases between them. This CDR3 is 16 amino acids long. Germline CDR1 and CDR2: SEHNR and FQNEAQ (reference sequence). Amplification targeted TCR beta CDR3 regions from RNA transcripts. An initial round of RT-PCR targeting the TCR CDR3 relied on the HTBI primer set. One entry per CDR3 protein results from TCRdb running MiXCR on the multiplex PCR reads. The sample has over 700,000 distinct CDR3 sequences, just over 35% seen once; the top ten hold less than 40%.

Sequenced: blood. This chain uses TRBV7-9 with TRBJ1-4, with D uncertain. The source of this sequence is a woman between 40 and 50 years old with Graves' hyperthyroidism. This CDR3 is CASSWGDGATNEKLFF. The CDR3 DNA reads TGTGCCAGCAGCTGGGGAGACGGAGCAACTAATGAAAAACTGTTTTTT.